This T cell receptor (beta chain) stems from a study of metastatic and nonmetastatic thyroid tumors. On the study more broadly: Where malignant and benign thyroid patients were concerned, repertoires were compared across blood and tumor or nodule tissue. Findings of the study overall: The study reportedly found significantly higher TCR beta diversity in malignant thyroid tumors than benign nodules, in blood and tumor.

Patients underwent thyroid surgery, and none had received any treatment before it. Through MiXCR, TCRdb re-clonotyped the PCR reads. In the table there are about 9,400 clones, approximately 30% of which are singletons. The sample holds a few counts of this clone. Its antigen is unknown. J was trimmed by 0 bases and V by 7 bases; bases with no gene match: 9. Looked up from germline, CDR1 is MDHEN and CDR2 is SYDVKM. The CDR3 totals 16 residues. Material for sequencing was adjacent normal tissue. The chain is built from TRBV28 and TRBJ2-3, with TRBD2 matching over 8 bases. This sequence originates from a female donor with papillary thyroid cancer or a benign thyroid nodule (not recorded which). Some clones in this sample may be carry-over from other donors' samples. CDR3 amino acids: CASTSPIAGSTDTQYF. The CDR3 DNA reads TGTGCCAGCACTTCTCCAATAGCGGGGAGCACAGATACGCAGTATTTT.